The 8 T cell receptor beta chains below all came from one sample that was sequenced in a study of CXCR3-negative and CXCR3-positive naive CD8 T cells. What these receptors recognize is not known. UMI-tagged TRB cDNA libraries were built via 5' RACE. TCRdb processed the 5' RACE reads again and assigns one entry to each CDR3 protein, with no DNA. The table lists about 60,000 distinct CDR3 sequences, with roughly 0.8% in the top ten. General study results and limits: Naive CXCR3-positive cells had TRB CDR3s more hydrophobic than those of CXCR3-negative naive cells.

The source material was naive CXCR3+ CD8+ T cells from blood. Indicated subset: CD45RO-CCR7+CD27+CD95- naive CD8+ T cells expressing CXCR3 (TNR3+). The receptors were gathered from a human donor in good health. Some clones in this sample may be carry-over from other donors' samples.

This chain joins TRBV20-1 and TRBJ1-1; TCRdb's assignment of TRBD1 cannot be checked, as there is no DNA. Germline CDR1 reads DFQATT; CDR2 reads SNEGSKA (reference sequence). This CDR3 is built from 11 residues. CDR3 region: CSWTVNTEAFF.

Here the CDR3 reads CASSEARGIHYF. The genes are TRBV25-1 and TRBJ2-3; TCRdb calls TRBD2, which cannot be checked without DNA. This CDR3 has 12 residues. Germline CDR1 MGHDK, CDR2 SYGVNS.

The chain is built from TRBV11-2 and TRBJ2-7; lacking DNA, the TRBD2 call made by TCRdb goes unchecked. The CDR3 sequence is 14 residues long. Germline CDR1 SGHAT, CDR2 FQNNGV. The CDR3 reads CASSSGGTYYEQYF.

The CDR3 here is CSVPGEPNTGELFF. The chain links TRBV29-1 to TRBJ2-2; there is no DNA to check the TCRdb D call of TRBD1. The CDR3 has 14 amino acids. CDR1 is SQVTM, CDR2 ANQGSEA, per germline.

J is TRBJ1-1 and V is TRBV4-3; TCRdb's assignment of TRBD1 cannot be checked, as there is no DNA. The CDR3 is 15 amino acids. Germline CDR1 LGHNA, CDR2 YSLEER. CDR3 in amino acids: CASSQDPAGVPEAFF.

The chain couples TRBV4-1 to TRBJ2-1. In germline, CDR1 is MGHRA, CDR2 YSYEKL. This CDR3 contains 12 residues. The CDR3 sequence is CASSQVMGEQFF.

The rearrangement joins TRBV4-3 to TRBJ2-7. The CDR3 spans 13 residues. Germline V gives CDR1 LGHNA, CDR2 YSLEER. CDR3: CASSLWSSDEQYF.

The V and J genes are TRBV7-8 and TRBJ2-1; the TRBD1 assignment by TCRdb is unverifiable without DNA. Germline loops: CDR1 SGHVS, CDR2 FQNEAQ. CDR3 size: 14 residues. CDR3 sequence: CASQGSVPPGEQFF.